This is a list of T cell receptor beta chains from one sample in a study of blood T cell repertoires in COVID-19. Produced via immunoSEQ multiplex PCR; TCRdb's table is partial and in-frame only. The sample lists about 390,000 clones; more than 75% were seen once. Sequencing was performed on PBMCs or T cells enriched from blood (not recorded which). Every receptor here comes from a woman aged 45-59 years who had recovered from COVID-19. Both conserved end residues are part of each CDR3. The D gene is left open where the match is weak. Not every row has a clone size; where given, it reads once, few, many or a size class.

CDR3nt	CDR3aa	j_gene	v_gene	abundance	d_gene
TGCGCCAGCAGAGGCCGACTAGACACAGATACGCAGTATTTT	CASRGRLDTDTQYF	TRBJ2-3	TRBV5-1	once	NA
TGTGCCACCAGTGCCCAGCGGGGGTTGTCAGATACGCAGTATTTT	CATSAQRGLSDTQYF	TRBJ2-3	TRBV24-1	NA	TRBD2
TGTGCCTGGAGTCCCGGACAGGGGTCCTCTTATGGCTACACCTTC	CAWSPGQGSSYGYTF	TRBJ1-2	TRBV30	NA	TRBD1
TGTGCCAGCAGCCCGAGACAGGGTAAGACAGATACGCAGTATTTT	CASSPRQGKTDTQYF	TRBJ2-3	TRBV3-1/TRBV3-2	many	TRBD1
TGTGCCAGCAGCTTTCATCCGGACGAGCAGTACTTC	CASSFHPDEQYF	TRBJ2-7	TRBV7-9	NA	NA
TGTGCCAGTAGTAGCAGGGGAAGGTTCGGTGGAAACACCATATATTTT	CASSSRGRFGGNTIYF	TRBJ1-3	TRBV19	NA	NA
TGTGCCAGCAGCCGGGAGGGGAGTGGAAACACCATATATTTT	CASSREGSGNTIYF	TRBJ1-3	TRBV16	NA	NA
TGTGCCAGCAGTTTATTTGCGGGACAGCTTTTCAATCAGCCCCAGCATTTT	CASSLFAGQLFNQPQHF	TRBJ1-5	TRBV28	NA	TRBD1
TGCGCCAGCAGCCACACAGGGTTATATCAGCCCCAGCATTTT	CASSHTGLYQPQHF	TRBJ1-5	TRBV4-1	NA	NA
TGTGCCAGCTCACGCCCCGGAACAGCGGACTATGGCTACACCTTC	CASSRPGTADYGYTF	TRBJ1-2	TRBV18	NA	NA
TGTGCCAGTGGGGGTGAGCGGCCGCGGGGCCCATACAATGAGCAGTTCTTC	CASGGERPRGPYNEQFF	TRBJ2-1	TRBV19	NA	NA
TGTGCCACCAGCAGAGATCTCGGGACTTGGGCCAACTATGGCTACACCTTC	CATSRDLGTWANYGYTF	TRBJ1-2	TRBV15	NA	NA
TGTGCCAGCAGCCCACGAGGGGGCCCGCAAATTTACCCAACCGGGGAGCTGTTTTTT	CASSPRGGPQIYPTGELFF	TRBJ2-2	TRBV9	NA	TRBD1
TGCGCCAGCAGCTTTTACAGCATGAACACTGAAGCTTTCTTT	CASSFYSMNTEAFF	TRBJ1-1	TRBV5-1	NA	NA
TGTGCCAGTAGTACAATGACAGTCCTTAATCAGCCCCAGCATTTT	CASSTMTVLNQPQHF	TRBJ1-5	TRBV19	NA	NA
TGTGCCAGCACTTGGGGGGACACTGAAGCTTTCTTT	CASTWGDTEAFF	TRBJ1-1	TRBV5-5	NA	NA
TGTGCCAGCAGCCAACATAAACAGGGGAACACTGAAGCTTTCTTT	CASSQHKQGNTEAFF	TRBJ1-1	TRBV14	NA	NA
TGTGCCAGCAGCTTGACTAGCGGGGGTTTAGAGCAGTTCTTC	CASSLTSGGLEQFF	TRBJ2-1	TRBV7-2	NA	TRBD2
TGCGCCAGCAGCTGGGAGGGGGGACAGGACACAGATACGCAGTATTTT	CASSWEGGQDTDTQYF	TRBJ2-3	TRBV5-1	NA	NA
TGTGCCAGCAGTTTAAACCCGGGACTAGAGTACGAGCAGTACTTC	CASSLNPGLEYEQYF	TRBJ2-7	TRBV6-2/TRBV6-3	NA	TRBD2
TGTGCCAGCAGTCCGACAGGGGATAGCAATCAGCCCCAGCATTTT	CASSPTGDSNQPQHF	TRBJ1-5	TRBV28	NA	TRBD1
TGTGCCACGTCCCGGGACAGGGTTAGCTCTGGCTACACCTTC	CATSRDRVSSGYTF	TRBJ1-2	TRBV6-6	NA	TRBD1
TGCAGTGCCATAAGGAGCTATGGCTACACCTTC	CSAIRSYGYTF	TRBJ1-2	TRBV20-1	few	NA
TGTGCCAGCAGCCCATCATCGGGTACCGGGGAGCTGTTTTTT	CASSPSSGTGELFF	TRBJ2-2	TRBV7-2	NA	NA
TGTGCCAGCAGCCAAGATTTCCTGAGCACTGAAGCTTTCTTT	CASSQDFLSTEAFF	TRBJ1-1	TRBV3-1/TRBV3-2	NA	NA
TGTGCCAGCAGCAGCTACAGGGGGAGACCAGGCGGCTACACCTTC	CASSSYRGRPGGYTF	TRBJ1-2	TRBV7-9	NA	TRBD1
TGTGCCAGCAGCAAGAGGACACCACTCCCCCAGGTCACTGAAGCTTTCTTT	CASSKRTPLPQVTEAFF	TRBJ1-1	TRBV21-1	NA	NA
TGTGCCAGCAGCCAATGGCAGGAGGGCTATGGCTACACCTTC	CASSQWQEGYGYTF	TRBJ1-2	TRBV3-1/TRBV3-2	NA	NA
TGCGCCAGCAGCCAAGAAGGGCCTGCGGGGGGGCGGTATGAGCAGTACTTC	CASSQEGPAGGRYEQYF	TRBJ2-7	TRBV4-1	NA	TRBD2
TGTGCCAGCAGCGTAACTAGCGCCTACGAGCAGTACTTC	CASSVTSAYEQYF	TRBJ2-7	TRBV7-2	NA	TRBD2
TGTGCCAGCGGTAAACAGGGGCCTCCCTACGAGCAGTACTTC	CASGKQGPPYEQYF	TRBJ2-7	TRBV6-5	NA	TRBD1
TGTGCCAGCAGAGGACCCACTAGAGCCCAAGAGACCCAGTACTTC	CASRGPTRAQETQYF	TRBJ2-5	TRBV7-6	NA	NA
TGCGCCAGCAGCTCTACAGGGGCTCGGGATTCACCCCTCCACTTT	CASSSTGARDSPLHF	TRBJ1-6	TRBV5-1	NA	TRBD1
TGTGCCAGCAGCCAAGATTACGGTCTAGCGGGGGCCCTCACCCAGTACTTC	CASSQDYGLAGALTQYF	TRBJ2-5	TRBV3-1/TRBV3-2	NA	TRBD2
TGTGCCAGCAGTTCTACGCAAATAACTAGCGGGGAAACAGATACGCAGTATTTT	CASSSTQITSGETDTQYF	TRBJ2-3	TRBV6-2/TRBV6-3	NA	TRBD2
TGTGCCAGCAGTGAAGCGTTTGCGGGGGCGACCTACGAGCAGTACTTC	CASSEAFAGATYEQYF	TRBJ2-7	TRBV6-1	NA	NA
TGTGCCAGCAGTCCCGGCCCGACGGGAATGGCCCAACGTGTCTACGAGCAGTACTTC	CASSPGPTGMAQRVYEQYF	TRBJ2-7	TRBV6-2/TRBV6-3	NA	NA
TGCGCCAGCAGCCAGGGACAGGTCGGGGCTCCGGGCAATGAGCAGTTCTTC	CASSQGQVGAPGNEQFF	TRBJ2-1	TRBV4-1	NA	TRBD1
TGTGCCAGCAGTTTTTCCCAGGGATTGATGGGAAACACCATATATTTT	CASSFSQGLMGNTIYF	TRBJ1-3	TRBV28	once	NA
TGTGCCAGCAGCTTTGAGCGATCTGACACCGGGGAGCTGTTTTTT	CASSFERSDTGELFF	TRBJ2-2	TRBV7-6	NA	NA
TGTGCCAGCAGCCGAGACGGGGGAGGATCCTACGAGCAGTACTTC	CASSRDGGGSYEQYF	TRBJ2-7	TRBV5-8	NA	NA
TGTGCCTGGTCTCGGGGACAGGACTATGGCTACACCTTC	CAWSRGQDYGYTF	TRBJ1-2	TRBV30	NA	TRBD1
TGTGCCAGCAGTTCGGCAGGGGGCTATGGCTACACCTTC	CASSSAGGYGYTF	TRBJ1-2	TRBV12-3/TRBV12-4	NA	TRBD1
TGTGCCAGCAGCCAGGGGGCTAACACCATATATTTT	CASSQGANTIYF	TRBJ1-3	TRBV3-1/TRBV3-2	few	NA
TGCGCCAGCAGCCCCTCCGGGACTAGCGGCTACAATGAGCAGTTCTTC	CASSPSGTSGYNEQFF	TRBJ2-1	TRBV5-1	NA	TRBD2
TGTGCCAGCACTAGGACAGGGGGAACAGATAGCAATCAGCCCCAGCATTTT	CASTRTGGTDSNQPQHF	TRBJ1-5	TRBV6-4	NA	TRBD1
TGTGCCAGAAGTCCCCTCCCCCAGACAGGGGAGACTGAAGCTTTCTTT	CARSPLPQTGETEAFF	TRBJ1-1	TRBV5-3	NA	TRBD1
TGTGCCAGCAGCTTAGCGGGGGGGTGGAATGAGCAGTTCTTC	CASSLAGGWNEQFF	TRBJ2-1	TRBV7-2	once	TRBD2
TGTGCCTGCAAAACCGACAGGGGCTCCTATAATTCACCCCTCCACTTT	CACKTDRGSYNSPLHF	TRBJ1-6	TRBV30	NA	TRBD1
TGTGCCAGCAGCCAAGAAGTCCAGGGGAGAACACCCCTCCACTTT	CASSQEVQGRTPLHF	TRBJ1-6	TRBV3-1/TRBV3-2	NA	NA
TGTGCCAGCATCAACACCCAGGGGCTGTACGAGCAGTACTTC	CASINTQGLYEQYF	TRBJ2-7	TRBV28	NA	NA
TGTGCCAGCAGTTCCCCTGGGGCAGAGACCCAGTACTTC	CASSSPGAETQYF	TRBJ2-5	TRBV27	NA	NA
TGCGCCAGCAGCCAAGATCTTAGGGGACATAATAGCAATCAGCCCCAGCATTTT	CASSQDLRGHNSNQPQHF	TRBJ1-5	TRBV4-3	NA	NA
TGTGCCAGTACAGGCTACAATGAGCAGTTCTTC	CASTGYNEQFF	TRBJ2-1	TRBV19	few	NA
TGCGCCAGCAGCTTGCAGTCGGGGGGCGAAGCTTTCTTT	CASSLQSGGEAFF	TRBJ1-1	TRBV5-1	NA	NA
TGTGCCAGCTCATTCTCTTTAGCGGGGGCGACAGATACGCAGTATTTT	CASSFSLAGATDTQYF	TRBJ2-3	TRBV18	NA	TRBD2
TGTGCCAGCAGCGAATGGACAGGTAGCGTCGATACGCAGTATTTT	CASSEWTGSVDTQYF	TRBJ2-3	TRBV7-9	NA	TRBD1
TGTGCCAGCAGCCTAGGGGACAGGGGAAACACTGAAGCTTTCTTT	CASSLGDRGNTEAFF	TRBJ1-1	TRBV3-1/TRBV3-2	NA	TRBD1
TGCGCCAGCAGCCTGACAGGCAACTATGGCTACACCTTC	CASSLTGNYGYTF	TRBJ1-2	TRBV4-1	few	NA
TGTGCCTGGATGGCGAACCGCCTAGGAACAGATACGCAGTATTTT	CAWMANRLGTDTQYF	TRBJ2-3	TRBV30	NA	NA